What follows are 8 T cell receptor beta chains derived from one specimen sequenced in a study of spatial heterogeneity in lung cancer. As to time point: sample taken at primary tumor resection. The authors sequenced whole RNA from tumor, nontumor lung or frozen PBMC without sorting. A single record per CDR3 protein comes from TCRdb applying MiXCR to the 5' RACE reads. The table records 85,000 to 100,000 distinct CDR3 sequences, around 12% of them present only once. Sequencing was performed on PBMCs, taken at surgery. The receptors shown here come from a male donor with early-stage non-small cell lung cancer.

This clonotype showed up just a few times. The rearrangement joins TRBV24-1 to TRBJ2-3, with D hard to call. CDR3 size: 12 residues. The germline V gene has CDR1 KGHDR and CDR2 SFDVKD. Trimming removed 2 bases from V and 6 bases from J, with 5 bases in between. The CDR3 DNA sequence: TGTGCCACCAGTGATTCTGGGGATACGCAGTATTTT. This gives the protein CATSDSGDTQYF.

V usage is TRBV27 and J usage is TRBJ2-1; no clear D gene. V lost 3 bases, J lost 7 bases, and 16 bases lay in between. Germline values: CDR1 MNHEY, CDR2 SMNVEV (reference sequence). The CDR3 consists of 15 residues. CDR3 bases: TGTGCCAGCAGTTTCGGTCCGTACGGAAATAATGAGCAGTTCTTC. It translates to CASSFGPYGNNEQFF.

This rearrangement joins TRBV29-1 to TRBJ2-3; 15 bases are shared with TRBD2. CDR3 length equals 13 residues. Trimming at V came to 7 bases and at J to 7 bases, leaving 3 bases not matched to a gene. Germline V gene lookup returns CDR1 SQVTM and CDR2 ANQGSEA. DNA for the CDR3: TGCAGCGCAGGACTAGCGGGAGGGTATACGCAGTATTTT. Amino acid sequence: CSAGLAGGYTQYF.

There are a few counts of this clonotype. The chain carries TRBV6-2 or TRBV6-3 and TRBJ2-5; D is perhaps TRBD1 (6 bases). Germline V gene lookup returns CDR1 MNHEY and CDR2 SVGEGT. V was clipped by 6 bases and J by 5 bases, with 16 bases between them. The CDR3 is 14 residues long. The DNA for the CDR3 is TGTGCCAGCAGAACAGGACAGTTCGTTGAGACCCAGTACTTC. Amino acid sequence: CASRTGQFVETQYF.

This clonotype was picked up a small number of times. The genes are TRBV25-1 and TRBJ2-5; tentatively, D is TRBD1 (6 bases). This CDR3 spans 15 amino acids. Germline V lookup: CDR1 MGHDK, CDR2 SYGVNS. Trimming stripped 3 bases from V and 1 base from J, with 12 bases between. CDR3 coding DNA: TGTGCCAGCAGTGAGCCACAGGGTCCCCAAGAGACCCAGTACTTC. It is translated as CASSEPQGPQETQYF.

This clonotype was counted a few times. This chain links TRBV5-5 with TRBJ2-1; 13 bases are shared with TRBD2. The ends lost 0 bases at V and 7 bases at J; junction bases unmatched: 4. The CDR3 sequence is 16 residues long. Germline V lookup: CDR1 SGHKS, CDR2 YYEKEE (reference sequence). The CDR3 region has the DNA TGTGCCAGCAGCTTGGTCGGGACTAGCGGGGTGAATGAGCAGTTCTTC. Its translation is CASSLVGTSGVNEQFF.

The rearrangement uses TRBV6-2 or TRBV6-3 and TRBJ2-1; TRBD1 aligns across 10 bases. V shed 2 bases and J 8 bases; nucleotides not matched to a gene: 9. This CDR3 region has 16 residues. Germline CDR1 reads MNHEY; CDR2 reads SVGEGT. The CDR3 protein is CASSYGGQGDTDEQFF. CDR3 nucleotides: TGTGCCAGCAGTTACGGCGGACAGGGGGACACCGATGAGCAGTTCTTC.

This clonotype was recorded many times. V is TRBV7-2 and J is TRBJ1-3; D remains ambiguous. Germline CDR1 and CDR2: SGHTA and FQGNSA. Trimming removed 3 bases at V and 4 bases at J, with 13 bases between. The CDR3 is 15 amino acids. CDR3 protein: CASSLGRAAGNTIYF. CDR3 sequence (DNA): TGTGCCAGCAGCTTGGGTAGGGCCGCGGGAAACACCATATATTTT.